This T cell receptor beta chain is drawn from a study of control samples from healthy donors and cancer patients (TCRdb year 2020). Receptor libraries were prepared by the immunoSEQ multiplex PCR assay. As stored in TCRdb, this immuneACCESS dataset retains in-frame rearrangements with V and J assigned. A fraction of the clones does not appear; measured against another copy, unresolved V genes explain less than half of the discrepancy, and the remainder lacks a known reason. Recorded for this sample are 91,000 or so clones; about nine tenths of them occurred a single time. Approximately 1% of the sample comes from the top ten. The V end loses 3 bases and the J end loses 9 bases, and a stretch of 15 bases separates them. Measured from the cysteine to the phenylalanine, the CDR3 is 14 residues long. Here the CDR3 DNA is all that survives: 42 bases in frame from base 1. The germline V gene gives CDR1 as MGHDK and CDR2 as SYGVNS.

There are a few counts of this clone. No cognate antigen has been identified for it. Base qualities were left out, and no much larger clone turns up one base away. Sequenced input: blood. This TCR came from a woman between 25 and 40 years old in good health. The chain couples TRBV25-1 to TRBJ2-1; confidence is insufficient to name the D gene. The CDR3 protein: CASSDQNVAGEQFF. In nucleotide form, the sequence is TGTGCCAGCAGTGATCAAAACGTAGCAGGTGAGCAGTTCTTC.